Listed here are 13 T cell receptor beta chains from one sample, sequenced in a study of vaccination and CD4 T cells after COVID-19. Described treatment: 10-day PBMC culture with coronavirus spike peptide pools or control peptides (ViraFEST assay). Researchers used the Oncomine TCR Beta short-read assay to sequence DNA from cultured CD4+ T cells. TCRdb called the PCR reads again in MiXCR, with one record for every CDR3 protein. The table records about 10,000 distinct CDR3 sequences, roughly half of them present only once. Their antigen targets remain unknown. The material sequenced was CD4+ T cells from blood, cultured in vitro. These receptors were collected from a human donor who had recovered from COVID-19.

V gene TRBV10-3 combines with J gene TRBJ2-7, with 11 bases fitting TRBD2. V dropped 6 bases and J dropped 4; count of bases not matched to a gene: 8. This CDR3 region has 15 residues. The V gene's germline CDR1 is ENHRY and CDR2 SYGVKD. The CDR3 bases are TGTGCCATCAGGGCCGGGACTAGCGGAGTGTACGAGCAGTACTTC. Translation: CAIRAGTSGVYEQYF.

The chain employs TRBV6-1 and TRBJ2-1, with D possibly matching TRBD2 (7 bases). Trimming cost V 3 bases and J 10 bases, with 13 bases left between them. The CDR3 has 13 amino acids. Germline V CDR1 and CDR2: MNHNS, SASEGT. CDR3 amino acids: CASSDRGAREQFF. DNA for the CDR3: TGTGCCAGCAGTGATCGGGGGGCAAGGGAGCAGTTCTTC.

The chain has TRBV7-9 and TRBJ2-7; 12 bases line up with TRBD2. Trimming cost V 2 bases and J 9 bases; bases outside gene matches: 2. Looked up from germline, CDR1 is SEHNR and CDR2 is FQNEAQ (reference sequence). The CDR3 length is 13 residues. This chain's CDR3 is CASSLRTSGVQYF. The CDR3, as DNA: TGTGCCAGCAGCTTAAGGACTAGCGGGGTGCAGTACTTC. Full variable domain (rest looked up from reference TRBV7-9 and TRBJ2-7): DTGVSQNPRHKITKRGQNVTFRCDPISEHNRLYWYRQTLGQGPEFLTYFQNEAQLEKSRLLSDRFSAERPKGSFSTLEIQRTEQGDSAMYLCASSLRTSGVQYFGPGTRLTVT.

This clonotype was observed a single time. The V call is TRBV20-1, the J call TRBJ2-3; D is unresolved. Trimming stripped 5 bases from V and 6 bases from J, with 9 bases between. The CDR3 contains 11 residues. CDR1 is DFQATT and CDR2 is SNEGSKA in the germline V gene (reference sequence). The CDR3 loop reads CSAGPGDTQYF. The CDR3 DNA follows: TGCAGTGCTGGACCCGGGGATACGCAGTATTTT.

The chain joins TRBV18 to TRBJ1-5; D is undetermined. The CDR3 length is 15 residues. Trimming took off 5 bases at V and 1 base at J, with 12 bases between the two ends. Germline V lookup: CDR1 KGHSH, CDR2 LQKENI. The CDR3 here is CASSGLGGSNQPQHF. DNA of the CDR3: TGTGCCAGCTCAGGGTTGGGAGGGAGCAATCAGCCCCAGCATTTT. Full variable domain (outside the CDR3, taken from reference TRBV18 and TRBJ1-5): NAGVMQNPRHLVRRRGQEARLRCSPMKGHSHVYWYRQLPEEGLKFMVYLQKENIIDESGMPKERFSAEFPKEGPSILRIQQVVRGDSAAYFCASSGLGGSNQPQHFGDGTRLSIL.

The V gene is TRBV7-9, the J gene TRBJ2-7; D gene unclear. The CDR3 sequence is 13 residues long. Trimming stripped 5 bases from V and 0 bases from J, with 8 bases between. Germline V gene lookup returns CDR1 SEHNR and CDR2 FQNEAQ (reference sequence). CDR3 DNA: TGTGCCAGCAGCAGGTTAAGCTCCTACGAGCAGTACTTC. Its protein is CASSRLSSYEQYF.

A few counts support this clonotype. The chain uses TRBV20-1 and TRBJ2-3, with 8 bases matching TRBD2. The CDR3 covers 13 residues. V trimming: 3 bases; J trimming: 8 bases; junction bases outside the gene matches: 7. Germline loops: CDR1 DFQATT, CDR2 SNEGSKA (reference sequence). Here the CDR3 reads CSAREAGVVTQYF. CDR3 nucleotides: TGCAGTGCTAGGGAAGCGGGAGTGGTTACGCAGTATTTT.

The chain links TRBV6-2 or TRBV6-3 to TRBJ2-1; TRBD2 agrees at 9 bases. Germline loops: CDR1 MNHEY, CDR2 SVGEGT. This CDR3 comprises 17 residues. The J segment lost 2 bases and the V segment lost 2 bases, leaving 7 bases of the junction unmatched. CDR3 sequence reads: CASSYGGGRVTYNEQFF. Written as DNA, the CDR3 is TGTGCCAGCAGTTACGGGGGCGGGAGGGTAACCTACAATGAGCAGTTCTTC.

This chain joins TRBV15 and TRBJ2-7, with 13 positions matching TRBD2. The CDR3 is 17 residues long. CDR1 is LNHNV and CDR2 is YYDKDF in the germline V gene (reference sequence). The trim removed 0 bases at V and 7 bases at J, leaving 9 bases unmatched. The CDR3 DNA is TGTGCCACCAGCAGAGATTTGGGACTAGCGGGAAGTTTAGAGCAGTACTTC. Translation gives CATSRDLGLAGSLEQYF.

The chain joins TRBV6-1 to TRBJ2-5, with 9 nucleotides matching TRBD2. The CDR3 spans 16 residues. Germline V lookup: CDR1 MNHNS, CDR2 SASEGT. Germline trimming cut 2 bases from V and 5 bases from J; bases unmatched to any gene: 9. The CDR3 sequence: CASSERVGGRAETQYF. In DNA form, the CDR3 reads TGTGCCAGCAGTGAAAGGGTAGGCGGGAGGGCCGAGACCCAGTACTTC.

In the case of this clonotype: Compared with germline, one end of the junction differs, possibly owing to a read error. The chain joins TRBV27 to TRBJ1-5, with TRBD1 as a possible D gene (5 bases). The V gene's germline CDR1 is MNHEY and CDR2 SMNVEV (reference sequence). The length of the CDR3 is 14 residues. The CDR3, as DNA: TGTGCCGGCAGTTTATTTGCAGGGAATCAGCCCCAGCATTTT. Translated: CAGSLFAGNQPQHF.

The rearrangement joins TRBV5-1 to TRBJ1-2; no clear D. Trimming took off 4 bases at V and 3 bases at J, with 10 bases between the two ends. The CDR3 is made up of 13 amino acids. Germline loops: CDR1 SGHRS, CDR2 YFSETQ. DNA for the CDR3: TGCGCCAGCAGCCAGGACCGACACTATGGCTACACCTTC. Translated, it gives CASSQDRHYGYTF.

This chain joins TRBV7-2 and TRBJ2-3; the match to TRBD1 covers 8 bases. Germline V CDR1 and CDR2: SGHTA, FQGNSA. After removal of 3 bases from V and 0 bases from J, the junction contained 2 bases not matched to a gene. The CDR3 is made up of 15 amino acids. DNA for the CDR3: TGTGCCAGCAGCTTGAGGGACAGGAGCACAGATACGCAGTATTTT. Amino acid sequence: CASSLRDRSTDTQYF.